The rows below give T cell receptor beta chains drawn from one sample of a study of blood T cell repertoires in COVID-19. The table came from immunoSEQ multiplex PCR; TCRdb's copy has only in-frame clones and leaves some out. The sample lists about 250,000 clones, roughly 80% occurring once. What was sequenced was peripheral blood. Every receptor here comes from an elderly woman with acute or convalescent COVID-19. Both conserved end residues are part of each CDR3. Each record gives: D gene, V gene, J gene, clone size, CDR3 protein, CDR3 DNA. A D gene is named only where the DNA matches it firmly. Expanded clones are given a class, and other clones once, few, many or no size at all.

D: TRBD1
V: TRBV18
J: TRBJ1-1
size: .
CDR3: CASSLQDRRTEAFF
DNA: TGTGCCAGCTCACTACAGGACAGGCGGACTGAAGCTTTCTTT

D: TRBD1
V: TRBV6-5
J: TRBJ1-2
size: once
CDR3: CASRGQARGYGYTF
DNA: TGTGCCAGCAGAGGACAGGCCAGAGGCTATGGCTACACCTTC

D: .
V: TRBV27
J: TRBJ2-7
size: .
CDR3: CASSFRGREQYF
DNA: TGTGCCAGCAGTTTTAGGGGCAGGGAGCAGTACTTC

D: .
V: TRBV12-3/TRBV12-4
J: TRBJ1-2
size: few
CDR3: CASSLDRSYGYTF
DNA: TGTGCCAGCAGCCTTGACAGGAGCTATGGCTACACCTTC

D: .
V: TRBV5-1
J: TRBJ2-7
size: .
CDR3: CAKTLRHRLHRGFTYEQYF
DNA: TGCGCCAAAACCCTTCGACATCGCCTGCATCGGGGGTTCACCTACGAGCAGTACTTC

D: .
V: TRBV21-1
J: TRBJ2-7
size: .
CDR3: CASSKDGSSYEQYF
DNA: TGTGCCAGCAGCAAAGACGGGAGCTCCTACGAGCAGTACTTC

D: .
V: TRBV6-5
J: TRBJ1-6
size: .
CDR3: CASSYNDDRNSPLHF
DNA: TGTGCCAGCAGTTATAACGACGACAGAAATTCACCCCTCCACTTT

D: .
V: TRBV29-1
J: TRBJ2-5
size: .
CDR3: CSADEMDKETQYF
DNA: TGCAGCGCCGATGAGATGGACAAAGAGACCCAGTACTTC

D: .
V: TRBV20-1
J: TRBJ1-5
size: few
CDR3: CSASGTNGDQPQHF
DNA: TGCAGTGCTAGTGGCACGAACGGTGATCAGCCCCAGCATTTT

D: TRBD1
V: TRBV7-2
J: TRBJ2-2
size: .
CDR3: CASSLLARGTGELFF
DNA: TGTGCCAGCAGCTTATTGGCCAGGGGGACGGGGGAGCTGTTTTTT

D: TRBD1
V: TRBV19
J: TRBJ2-7
size: few
CDR3: CASSIGQGIGEQYF
DNA: TGTGCCAGTAGTATAGGACAGGGTATTGGCGAGCAGTACTTC

D: TRBD2
V: TRBV7-2
J: TRBJ2-7
size: .
CDR3: CASSLVGTSSYEQYF
DNA: TGTGCCAGCAGCTTAGTTGGGACTAGCTCCTACGAGCAGTACTTC

D: TRBD1
V: TRBV10-2
J: TRBJ1-2
size: once
CDR3: CASSERGQGDGYTF
DNA: TGCGCCAGCAGTGAGCGGGGACAGGGAGATGGCTACACCTTC

D: TRBD1
V: TRBV28
J: TRBJ2-5
size: many
CDR3: CASSTQGGGETQYF
DNA: TGTGCCAGCAGCACCCAAGGGGGCGGCGAGACCCAGTACTTC

D: TRBD2
V: TRBV3-1/TRBV3-2
J: TRBJ2-1
size: many
CDR3: CASSQEPSGTSYNEQFF
DNA: TGTGCCAGCAGCCAAGAACCCAGCGGGACTTCCTACAATGAGCAGTTCTTC

D: TRBD1
V: TRBV11-2
J: TRBJ2-1
size: few
CDR3: CASSLGRTGPIYNEQFF
DNA: TGTGCCAGCAGCTTAGGTCGGACAGGTCCAATCTACAATGAGCAGTTCTTC

D: .
V: TRBV10-3
J: TRBJ1-5
size: .
CDR3: CAISESLLASNQPQHF
DNA: TGTGCCATCAGTGAGTCGTTGTTAGCGTCGAATCAGCCCCAGCATTTT

D: TRBD1
V: TRBV7-9
J: TRBJ1-4
size: few
CDR3: CASSSEGTGGREKLFF
DNA: TGTGCCAGCAGCTCTGAGGGGACAGGGGGCCGGGAAAAACTGTTTTTT

D: TRBD1
V: TRBV19
J: TRBJ1-6
size: once
CDR3: CASSSTGYGSPLHF
DNA: TGTGCCAGTAGCTCGACAGGGTACGGTTCACCCCTCCACTTT

D: TRBD1
V: TRBV5-1
J: TRBJ2-3
size: .
CDR3: CASSTSGTGVDTQYF
DNA: TGCGCCAGCAGCACGTCCGGGACAGGGGTCGATACGCAGTATTTT